A selection of T cell receptor beta chains follows, all from one sample in a study of blood T cell repertoires in COVID-19. TCRdb's table, derived via immunoSEQ multiplex PCR, lists solely in-frame clones and lacks some. Of about 310,000 clones listed, more than 70% are singletons. Sequencing used peripheral blood. The receptors here all came from a woman aged 45 to 65 who had recovered from COVID-19. Each CDR3 is given with its conserved first and last residue. D genes are given only for firm matches. Not every row has a clone size; where given, it reads once, few, many or a size class.

j_gene: TRBJ1-1
abundance: .
d_gene: .
v_gene: TRBV29-1
CDR3nt: TGCAGCGTTCCCGGGGGAGACGAAGCTTTCTTT
CDR3aa: CSVPGGDEAFF

j_gene: TRBJ2-1
abundance: .
d_gene: TRBD2
v_gene: TRBV3-1/TRBV3-2
CDR3nt: TGTGCCAGCAGCCCCCGGGACTACTCCTACAATGAGCAGTTCTTC
CDR3aa: CASSPRDYSYNEQFF

j_gene: TRBJ2-7
abundance: .
d_gene: TRBD2
v_gene: TRBV6-2/TRBV6-3
CDR3nt: TGTGCCAGCAGTTACTCGACGGCGGGAGGTCCCTACGAGCAGTACTTC
CDR3aa: CASSYSTAGGPYEQYF

j_gene: TRBJ1-1
abundance: few
d_gene: .
v_gene: TRBV9
CDR3nt: TGTGCCAGCAGCGTAGATATAGCTAAGAACACTGAAGCTTTCTTT
CDR3aa: CASSVDIAKNTEAFF

j_gene: TRBJ1-2
abundance: .
d_gene: .
v_gene: TRBV13
CDR3nt: TGTGCCAGCAGCTCCCTTTTTCTTAATGGCTACACCTTC
CDR3aa: CASSSLFLNGYTF

j_gene: TRBJ2-1
abundance: .
d_gene: .
v_gene: TRBV24-1
CDR3nt: TGTGCCACCAGTGATCAGGGACTCAATGAGCAGTTCTTC
CDR3aa: CATSDQGLNEQFF

j_gene: TRBJ2-5
abundance: .
d_gene: .
v_gene: TRBV7-9
CDR3nt: TGTGCCAGCAGCTTAGCGATCGGGGGGACCCAGTACTTC
CDR3aa: CASSLAIGGTQYF

j_gene: TRBJ2-5
abundance: .
d_gene: TRBD1
v_gene: TRBV30
CDR3nt: TGTGCCTGGAGTGGGACAGGGCCGGAGACCCAGTACTTC
CDR3aa: CAWSGTGPETQYF

j_gene: TRBJ2-7
abundance: few
d_gene: .
v_gene: TRBV19
CDR3nt: TGTGCCAGTAAAAGCAGGGGCGGCGAGCAGTACTTC
CDR3aa: CASKSRGGEQYF

j_gene: TRBJ1-6
abundance: once
d_gene: .
v_gene: TRBV7-9
CDR3nt: TGTGCCAGCAGCTTAGCGCTCGAGGGTTCACCCCTCCACTTT
CDR3aa: CASSLALEGSPLHF

j_gene: TRBJ1-1
abundance: .
d_gene: TRBD1
v_gene: TRBV3-1/TRBV3-2
CDR3nt: TGTGCCAGCAGCCTAGCAGGACAGGGGGGATTGCAGAACACTGAAGCTTTCTTT
CDR3aa: CASSLAGQGGLQNTEAFF

j_gene: TRBJ1-3
abundance: .
d_gene: .
v_gene: TRBV4-3
CDR3nt: TGCGCCAGCAGCCAAATCGGGGTGGGCAGGGGTAGAAACACCATATATTTT
CDR3aa: CASSQIGVGRGRNTIYF